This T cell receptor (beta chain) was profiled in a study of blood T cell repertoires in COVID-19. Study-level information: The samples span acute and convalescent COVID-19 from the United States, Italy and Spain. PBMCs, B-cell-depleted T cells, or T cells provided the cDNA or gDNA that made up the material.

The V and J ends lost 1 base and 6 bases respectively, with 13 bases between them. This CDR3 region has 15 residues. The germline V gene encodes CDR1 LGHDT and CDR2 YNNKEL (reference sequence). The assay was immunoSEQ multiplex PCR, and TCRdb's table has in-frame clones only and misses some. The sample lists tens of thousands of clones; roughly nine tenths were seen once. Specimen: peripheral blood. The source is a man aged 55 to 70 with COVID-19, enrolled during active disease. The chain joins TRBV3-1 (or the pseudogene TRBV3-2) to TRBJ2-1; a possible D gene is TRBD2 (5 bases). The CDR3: CASSQGALGLNEQFF. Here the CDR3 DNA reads TGTGCCAGCAGCCAAGGGGCACTAGGTCTCAATGAGCAGTTCTTC.